Below, 8 T cell receptor beta chains from the same sample are listed, as sequenced in a study of cytomegalovirus exposure and HLA in healthy donors. TCRdb keeps only in-frame clones here, not all; method: immunoSEQ multiplex PCR. The table shows approximately 270,000 clones, with 70% to 90% occurring only once. Sequencing was done on a sample of PBMCs. The receptors originated from a woman aged 18-29 years in good health and CMV-seronegative.

The chain combines TRBV2 with TRBJ2-3; 11 bases fit TRBD2. Germline CDR1 is SNHLY and CDR2 is FYNNEI. This CDR3 contains 19 residues. V shed 6 bases and J 0 bases; nucleotides not matched to a gene: 14. CDR3 in DNA: TGTGCCAGCAGACCGCTAGCTAGCGGGGGGTCCTCTAGCACAGATACGCAGTATTTT. Translating gives CASRPLASGGSSSTDTQYF.

The CDR3 coding sequence is TGTGCCAGCTCACCTTCCCGGGGGGACCTGGGCTATGGCTACACCTTC. This encodes CASSPSRGDLGYGYTF. This chain joins TRBV18 and TRBJ1-2; TRBD1 might be the D (5 bases). This CDR3 is built from 16 residues. Germline loops: CDR1 KGHSH, CDR2 LQKENI. Between the trimmed V and J ends, which lost 3 bases and 4 bases, there was a span of 18 bases.

The CDR3 DNA sequence: TGCGCCAGCAGCACGGGACAGGGGATGGCCACAGATACGCAGTATTTT. Protein sequence: CASSTGQGMATDTQYF. The chain uses TRBV5-1 and TRBJ2-3; 10 positions agree with TRBD1. V shed 4 bases and J 2 bases; nucleotides not matched to a gene: 7. The CDR3 loop spans 16 amino acids. Germline CDR1 SGHRS, CDR2 YFSETQ.

The chain links TRBV1 to TRBJ1-5; TRBD1, the table's D call, was not compared with the DNA. TRBV1 is a documented pseudogene. The CDR3 contains 15 residues. The CDR3 region has the DNA TGCACCAGCAGCCAAGCACAGGGGGTTAATCAGCCCCAGCATTTT. Translating it yields CTSSQAQGVNQPQHF.

This chain links TRBV4-1 with TRBJ2-7; the D gene is possibly TRBD1 (7 bases). V was clipped by 3 bases and J by 0 bases, with 18 bases between them. Germline V lookup: CDR1 MGHRA, CDR2 YSYEKL. CDR3 length: 17 amino acids. CDR3 region: CASSHPTGRGDSYEQYF. The CDR3 DNA reads as TGCGCCAGCAGCCACCCGACAGGGCGGGGTGACTCCTACGAGCAGTACTTC.

This chain joins TRBV7-9 and TRBJ2-3; TRBD2 matches at 13 bases. The CDR3 spans 16 residues. Germline lookup yields CDR1 SEHNR and CDR2 FQNEAQ (reference sequence). The V segment lost 5 bases and the J segment 6 bases; nucleotides outside the gene matches: 8. The CDR3 is CASSPWTSGRSDTQYF. In nucleotides, the CDR3 is TGTGCCAGCAGCCCTTGGACTAGCGGGAGATCCGATACGCAGTATTTT.

The chain joins TRBV5-1 to TRBJ1-1; D is unresolved. Trimming stripped 2 bases from V and 1 base from J, with 9 bases between. CDR3 length equals 14 residues. Germline V gives CDR1 SGHRS, CDR2 YFSETQ. The CDR3 reads CASSFNTGNTEAFF. The CDR3, as DNA: TGCGCCAGCAGCTTCAATACGGGGAACACTGAAGCTTTCTTT.

The V and J genes are TRBV7-3 and TRBJ2-5, with 9 bases that match TRBD2. Germline CDR1 SGHTA, CDR2 FQGTGA. Losses at the gene ends were 5 bases for V and 2 bases for J; bases not matched to a gene: 3. The CDR3 has 14 amino acids. The CDR3 region has the DNA TGTGCCAGCAGCATCACTAGCGGGCAAGAGACCCAGTACTTC. It yields the protein CASSITSGQETQYF.